Listed here is a single T cell receptor beta chain. This entry is derived from a study of blood T cell repertoires in COVID-19. Germline CDR1 LGHNA, CDR2 YNFKEQ. The CDR3 has 15 residues. Trimming at V came to 4 bases and at J to 3 bases, leaving 4 bases not matched to a gene. In the study's own analysis: Researchers report that nucleated cell counts were estimated from reference gene primer amplification. TCRdb's table, derived via immunoSEQ multiplex PCR, lists solely in-frame clones and lacks some. V and J calls and clone size are copied from that table; D and trimming were computed from the DNA. Of over 75,000 clones listed, around 82% were seen once; the top ten hold 8.7%.

The sample was peripheral blood. This clonotype originated in a man between 50 and 59 years old who had recovered from COVID-19. This chain joins TRBV4-2 and TRBJ1-5, with TRBD1 matching 9 bases. In DNA form, the CDR3 reads TGTGCCAGCAGCCCTGACAGGGGGTACAATCAGCCCCAGCATTTT. Encoded protein: CASSPDRGYNQPQHF.